This T cell receptor beta chain was observed in a study of response to subunit inactivated influenza vaccine. Study results and caveats: Only a handful of new T cells, the authors suggested, are recruited with each seasonal influenza vaccination.

V was cut by 6 bases and J by 6 bases, with 9 bases left in between. From germline, CDR1 is DFQATT and CDR2 SNEGSKA (reference sequence). The CDR3 has 11 residues. This clonotype was counted ten times or more. Its antigen is not identified. TCRdb reprocessed the RT-PCR reads via MiXCR and lists one record per CDR3 protein. The sample holds approximately 530,000 distinct CDR3 sequences; about 7.2% are singletons and the top ten take about an eighth. The J gene is TRBJ2-1, the V gene TRBV20-1; D is ambiguous. Sample: PBMCs from blood, taken less than 30 months after vaccination. The sequence was collected from a man between 50 and 75 years old who received an inactivated influenza vaccine. The DNA for the CDR3 is TGCAGTGCCACCCCCCTCAATGAGCAGTTCTTC. Encoded protein: CSATPLNEQFF.